This T cell receptor (beta chain) was sequenced in a study of early T cells in non-severe SARS-CoV-2 infection (TCRdb year 2021). For the study in its entirety: TCR sequencing used bulk RNA from unsorted whole blood, so alpha and beta chains could not be paired. Points the paper makes about the study in general: VDJdb matching was skewed toward anti-spike CD8 responses, so virus-specific expansions were likely underestimated and private and CD4 specificities were missed.

Clipping removes 6 bases from V and 9 bases from J, with 7 as the unmatched junction base count. CDR1 MNHEY and CDR2 SVGAGI were looked up in the germline V gene. Taken from cysteine to phenylalanine, the CDR3 has 14 residues. The read is trimmed to its CDR3 DNA, 42 bases read in frame from base 1. This clonotype has a handful of counts. The specificity of this receptor is unknown. Nothing much larger sits one base from this clone, and base qualities are not available. The library was obtained by 5' RACE. Sequenced using a NextSeq 500. The TCR library protocol attached unique molecular identifiers to individual cDNA molecules to correct for sequencing error and PCR bias. TCR alpha and beta chains were both sequenced, and the abundances of alpha and beta sequences in each sample were closely correlated with each other. For the original study's pipeline: V gene, J gene and CDR3 annotation of TCR sequences was performed with Decombinator V4. Expanded TCRs were defined as changing significantly between any two time points under a Poisson model with p below 0.0001. Abundances of TCRs were expressed as counts per million after normalisation to the total number of TCRs sequenced in each sample. TRAV1-2 paired with TRAJ12, TRAJ20 or TRAJ33 defined MAIT TCRs, while TRAV10 paired with TRAJ18 defined iNKT TCRs. A search of VDJdb, accessed on 1 November 2021, was run for TCRs annotated to CMV, EBV and SARS-CoV-2, with TCRs annotated for multiple antigens excluded. TCRdb reanalyzed the raw reads on its own, using fastp at Q25 for trimming and MiXCR for clone calling, and kept in-frame beta chains. Each entry is one CDR3 protein sequence, shown with its most common DNA and genes. TCRdb's processing, not the study's, gives the V and J calls here. A total of tens of thousands of distinct CDR3 sequences appear in this sample, 11% of them only once. The ten largest clones take up about 4.1% of the sample.

This was a case-control study nested in a cohort of healthcare workers in London, UK, who had nasopharyngeal swab PCR tests and blood samples taken every week. Healthcare workers were recruited between 23 and 31 March 2020, during the week of the UK lockdown, and were followed weekly for up to roughly 16 weeks. The rearrangement joined TRBV6-5 to TRBJ1-6, and TRBD1 matches 8 of the central bases. This clonotype was obtained from an adult who was a healthcare worker with PCR-confirmed SARS-CoV-2 infection or an uninfected control (not recorded which). Sequenced sample: whole blood. The CDR3 protein is CASRPYRGGSPLHF. The nucleotide sequence reads as follows: TGTGCCAGCAGGCCCTACAGGGGGGGTTCACCCCTCCACTTT.